Following are 9 T cell receptor beta chains from one sample sequenced in a study of blood T cell repertoires in COVID-19. The repertoire was sequenced with immunoSEQ multiplex PCR; TCRdb's copy has only in-frame clones and lacks some. Of a few hundred thousand clones listed, roughly 88% are singletons. The sample was PBMCs or T cells enriched from blood (not recorded which). Source of these receptors: a woman aged 40 to 50 who had recovered from COVID-19.

This chain links TRBV30 with TRBJ1-6, with 8 bases aligning to TRBD1. The CDR3 covers 13 residues. V gave up 5 bases and J gave up 8 bases; unmatched junction bases: 5. Germline CDR1 GTSNPN, CDR2 SVGIG (reference sequence). The CDR3 DNA follows: TGTGCCTGGGCCGGGACAGGACATTCACCCCTCCACTTT. This translates into CAWAGTGHSPLHF. Supplemented by reference TRBV30 and TRBJ1-6, the full variable domain reads SQTIHQWPATLVQPVGSPLSLECTVEGTSNPNLYWYRQAAGRGLQLLFYSVGIGQISSEVPQNLSASRPQDRQFILSSKKLLLSDSGFYLCAWAGTGHSPLHFGNGTRLTVT.

V and J are TRBV28 and TRBJ1-3; 8 bases map to TRBD1. Trimming took 5 bases from V and 0 from J; bases not matched to a gene: 12. Germline V gene lookup returns CDR1 MDHEN and CDR2 SYDVKM. CDR3 length equals 18 residues. The CDR3 DNA follows: TGTGCCAGCAGTGATGTCCCGGGACAGGCCCGCTCTGGAAACACCATATATTTT. Its protein is CASSDVPGQARSGNTIYF.

This sequence joins TRBV7-9 and TRBJ1-2, with 9 bases fitting TRBD1. Germline values: CDR1 SEHNR, CDR2 FQNEAQ (reference sequence). CDR3 length: 13 residues. V lost 4 bases and J lost 7; bases outside the gene matches: 4. CDR3 residues: CASSSGQGSGYTF. Here the CDR3 DNA reads TGTGCCAGCAGCTCCGGACAGGGGAGTGGCTACACCTTC. Drawing the rest from reference TRBV7-9 and TRBJ1-2, the complete variable domain is DTGVSQNPRHKITKRGQNVTFRCDPISEHNRLYWYRQTLGQGPEFLTYFQNEAQLEKSRLLSDRFSAERPKGSFSTLEIQRTEQGDSAMYLCASSSGQGSGYTFGSGTRLTVV.

The chain carries TRBV6-5 and TRBJ2-2; D gene unclear. The CDR3 is 14 residues long. Trimming took 2 bases from V and 1 from J, leaving 5 bases between them. Germline V gene lookup returns CDR1 MNHEY and CDR2 SVGAGI. For the CDR3, the DNA is TGTGCCAGCAGTTACGGAGAGAACACCGGGGAGCTGTTTTTT. Protein product: CASSYGENTGELFF.

The rearrangement uses TRBV9 and TRBJ2-1; 9 bases fit TRBD1. CDR1 and CDR2 from the germline V gene are SGDLS and YYNGEE. V dropped 2 bases and J dropped 6; count of bases not matched to a gene: 12. The CDR3 consists of 17 residues. CDR3 bases: TGTGCCAGCAGCGTCAGCTACATACAGGGGGCAAGCAATGAGCAGTTCTTC. This codes for CASSVSYIQGASNEQFF.

The J gene is TRBJ2-1, the V gene TRBV10-1; 12 bases are shared with TRBD2. Germline trimming cut 6 bases from V and 8 bases from J; bases unmatched to any gene: 14. The CDR3 length is 17 residues. Germline-derived CDR1 and CDR2 are WNHNN and SYGVQD (reference sequence). The CDR3 sequence is CASSLETSGSLVDEQFF. DNA of the CDR3: TGCGCCAGCAGCCTGGAGACTAGCGGGAGTTTAGTGGATGAGCAGTTCTTC.

This chain links TRBV5-1 with TRBJ1-2; D remains ambiguous. CDR1 is SGHRS and CDR2 is YFSETQ in the germline V gene. Trimming pared 0 bases from V and 8 bases from J, leaving 11 bases between. This CDR3 region has 13 residues. The CDR3 loop is CASSLAPGNGYTF. CDR3 nucleotides: TGCGCCAGCAGCTTGGCCCCGGGGAACGGCTACACCTTC. The whole variable domain, remainder taken from reference TRBV5-1 and TRBJ1-2, is KAGVTQTPRYLIKTRGQQVTLSCSPISGHRSVSWYQQTPGQGLQFLFEYFSETQRNKGNFPGRFSGRQFSNSRSEMNVSTLELGDSALYLCASSLAPGNGYTFGSGTRLTVV.

The chain couples TRBV7-9 to TRBJ2-3; 7 bases fit TRBD1. CDR1 and CDR2 (germline): SEHNR, FQNEAQ (reference sequence). V lost 2 bases to trimming and J lost 2 bases; unmatched junction nucleotides: 4. The CDR3 is 15 residues long. CDR3: CASSLRQGDTDTQYF. The CDR3 DNA sequence: TGTGCCAGCAGCTTAAGACAGGGCGACACAGATACGCAGTATTTT.

This clone was seen only once. This chain joins TRBV7-2 and TRBJ2-5; the D gene is possibly TRBD1 (6 bases). Trimming shortened V by 5 bases and J by 2 bases, and 12 bases separated the two germline ends. There are 14 residues in the CDR3. CDR1 is SGHTA, CDR2 FQGNSA, per germline. CDR3 in DNA: TGTGCCAGCAGCGTGTATGGACAGCAAGAGACCCAGTACTTC. Translating it yields CASSVYGQQETQYF.